This passage covers 31 T cell receptor beta chains from one sample sequenced in a study of T cell repertoires in cytomegalovirus infection. TCRdb ran MiXCR on the reads and lists one entry per CDR3 protein. The sample shows almost 300,000 distinct CDR3 sequences, 9.6% of them seen only once. The source material was PBMCs. The receptors were gathered from a human donor in good health (CMV status not recorded). Some clones in this sample may be carry-over from other donors' samples.

This clonotype appeared many times. The genes are TRBV12-3 or TRBV12-4 and TRBJ2-7; D might be TRBD1 (6 bases). The CDR3 has 14 residues. Trimming pared 5 bases from V and 0 bases from J, leaving 11 bases between. Written as DNA, the CDR3 is TGTGCCAGCAGTCGTGGACAGAGCTCCTACGAGCAGTACTTC. As protein: CASSRGQSSYEQYF.

This clonotype was observed many times. The chain recombines TRBV28 with TRBJ2-2; TRBD1 is a possible D gene (6 bases). In germline, CDR1 is MDHEN, CDR2 SYDVKM. This CDR3 region has 14 residues. Trimming shortened V by 10 bases and J by 1 base, and 13 bases separated the two germline ends. In DNA form, the CDR3 reads TGTGCCACCCTGACAGGCCTGAACACCGGGGAGCTGTTTTTT. It codes for CATLTGLNTGELFF.

This clonotype has just a few counts. The V call is TRBV19, the J call TRBJ1-1, with unresolved D. The CDR3 runs to 16 residues. The V gene's germline CDR1 is LNHDA and CDR2 SQIVND (reference sequence). V lost 4 bases, J lost 1 base, and 16 bases lay in between. This CDR3 reads CASSKPPGRSNTEAFF. As DNA, the CDR3 is TGTGCCAGTAGTAAGCCCCCTGGCCGCTCGAACACTGAAGCTTTCTTT.

The V and J genes are TRBV14 and TRBJ1-6; D ambiguous. V gave up 2 bases and J gave up 14 bases, with 10 bases separating them. This CDR3 is 12 amino acids long. Germline loops: CDR1 SGHDN, CDR2 FVKESK. The CDR3 sequence: CASSQSPMALHF. The CDR3 DNA reads as TGTGCCAGCAGCCAATCCCCGATGGCCCTCCACTTT. Filled out from reference TRBV14 and TRBJ1-6, the complete variable domain reads EAGVTQFPSHSVIEKGQTVTLRCDPISGHDNLYWYRRVMGKEIKFLLHFVKESKQDESGMPNNRFLAERTGGTYSTLKVQPAELEDSGVYFCASSQSPMALHFGNGTRLTVT.

J is TRBJ2-7 and V is TRBV5-8, with D hard to call. The V gene lost 0 bases and the J gene lost 7 bases, with 5 bases spanning the gap. From germline, CDR1 is SGHTS and CDR2 YDEGEE. The CDR3 loop spans 11 amino acids. The CDR3 coding sequence is TGTGCCAGCAGCTTGGCCTGGGAGCAGTACGTC. It is translated as CASSLAWEQYV.

The sample holds many counts of this clonotype. The rearrangement joins TRBV2 to TRBJ2-3; tentative D call: TRBD2 (7 bases). The length of the CDR3 is 15 residues. Trimming shortened V by 3 bases and J by 3 bases, and 13 bases separated the two germline ends. The germline V gene encodes CDR1 SNHLY and CDR2 FYNNEI. CDR3 region: CASSDQGGGTDTQYF. The CDR3 DNA reads TGTGCCAGCAGTGATCAGGGAGGGGGAACAGATACGCAGTATTTT. The full variable domain, its missing parts supplied by reference TRBV2 and TRBJ2-3, is EPEVTQTPSHQVTQMGQEVILRCVPISNHLYFYWYRQILGQKVEFLVSFYNNEISEKSEIFDDQFSVERPDGSNFTLKIRSTKLEDSAMYFCASSDQGGGTDTQYFGPGTRLTVL.

This chain connects TRBV20-1 to TRBJ1-3; no clear D gene. The CDR3 length is 15 residues. V was clipped by 0 bases and J by 1 base, with 10 bases between them. The germline V gene has CDR1 DFQATT and CDR2 SNEGSKA (reference sequence). CDR3 amino acids: CSARDWERSGNTIYF. In DNA, the CDR3 is TGCAGTGCTAGAGATTGGGAAAGATCTGGAAACACCATATATTTT.

The table lists this clonotype with a few counts. The chain has TRBV5-1 and TRBJ2-7, with TRBD1 matching 7 bases. V shed 1 base, J shed 3 bases, and the junction held 7 bases outside the gene matches. Germline V gene data show CDR1 as SGHRS and CDR2 as YFSETQ. This CDR3 has 15 amino acids. As DNA, the CDR3 is TGCGCCAGCAGCTTGATCGCAGGGGGAAACTACGAGCAGTACTTC. Translating gives CASSLIAGGNYEQYF.

This clonotype has a handful of counts. V and J are TRBV3-1 and TRBJ2-3; 9 positions match TRBD2. The CDR3 contains 15 residues. Germline CDR1 LGHDT, CDR2 YNNKEL (reference sequence). Trimming removed 0 bases from V and 7 bases from J; junction bases left unmatched: 5. The CDR3 loop reads CASSQERLAGNTQYF. CDR3 nucleotide sequence: TGTGCCAGCAGCCAAGAGCGGCTAGCGGGGAATACGCAGTATTTT.

This clonotype was seen ten or more times. V usage is TRBV12-5 and J usage is TRBJ2-3; no clear D gene. This CDR3 has 15 residues. In germline, CDR1 is LGHNT, CDR2 FRNRAP. Trimming removed 4 bases from V and 3 bases from J, with 14 bases in between. In DNA, the CDR3 is TGTGCTAGTGGTTCTGTCCCGGAGAAGACAGATACGCAGTATTTT. Protein sequence: CASGSVPEKTDTQYF.

This clonotype was counted a few times. The J gene is TRBJ1-3, the V gene TRBV29-1, with 7 bases identical to TRBD1. The CDR3 totals 13 residues. CDR1 and CDR2 (germline): SQVTM, ANQGSEA. Trimming at V came to 5 bases and at J to 2 bases, leaving 3 bases not matched to a gene. The CDR3 bases are TGCAGCGTTTATACAGGGGCTGGAAACACCATATATTTT. It yields the protein CSVYTGAGNTIYF.

This clonotype has only a few counts. This chain's CDR3 is CASSKVGNTEAFF. The DNA for the CDR3 is TGTGCCAGTAGTAAGGTCGGGAACACTGAAGCTTTCTTT. This chain uses TRBV19 with TRBJ1-1; D gene unclear. The CDR3 is 13 amino acids. Germline-derived CDR1 and CDR2 are LNHDA and SQIVND (reference sequence). V lost 4 bases and J lost 1, with 7 bases in between. Variable domain in full (rest from reference TRBV19 and TRBJ1-1): DGGITQSPKYLFRKEGQNVTLSCEQNLNHDAMYWYRQDPGQGLRLIYYSQIVNDFQKGDIAEGYSVSREKKESFPLTVTSAQKNPTAFYLCASSKVGNTEAFFGQGTRLTVV.

This clonotype occurred many times. This chain links TRBV5-4 with TRBJ2-3, with TRBD1 matching over 9 bases. The germline CDR1 and CDR2 sequences are SGHNT and YYREEE (reference sequence). The CDR3 has 18 amino acids. V lost 9 bases to trimming and J lost 2 bases; unmatched junction nucleotides: 19. Here the CDR3 DNA reads TGTGCCACCTCGTCCCAAGACGGGACAGGGCAATTCACAGATACGCAGTATTTT. It is translated as CATSSQDGTGQFTDTQYF.

In regard to this clonotype: This likely comes from a read error, as the CDR3 has no conserved phenylalanine or tryptophan at its end. This chain uses TRBV7-2 with TRBJ1-6; 7 nucleotides line up with TRBD1. Germline CDR1 and CDR2: SGHTA and FQGNSA. J gave up 10 bases and V 5 bases, and 11 bases lay outside the gene matches. This CDR3 contains 15 residues. CDR3 nucleotide sequence: TGTGCCAGCAGCATTCGGACAGGCGCGATGTCACCCCTCCACCTT. Its protein is CASSIRTGAMSPLHL.

This clonotype has more than one count but fewer than ten. This chain uses TRBV5-4 with TRBJ1-2; no clear D gene. Trimming cost V 0 bases and J 8 bases, with 11 bases left between them. This CDR3 contains 13 residues. Germline assignment: CDR1 SGHNT and CDR2 YYREEE (reference sequence). The DNA for the CDR3 is TGTGCCAGCAGCTTGGCCCGAGGGCCCGGCTACACCTTC. Translating it yields CASSLARGPGYTF. The full variable domain, completed using reference TRBV5-4 and TRBJ1-2, is ETGVTQSPTHLIKTRGQQVTLRCSSQSGHNTVSWYQQALGQGPQFIFQYYREEENGRGNFPPRFSGLQFPNYSSELNVNALELDDSALYLCASSLARGPGYTFGSGTRLTVV.

Turning to this clonotype: A clone one base away is much larger, so this may be a read error. This chain connects TRBV12-3 or TRBV12-4 to TRBJ1-1, with D unresolved. The CDR3 is 13 residues long. CDR3 loop: CVSSLDVGSEAFF. The CDR3 DNA is TGTGTCAGCAGTTTAGACGTGGGGTCTGAAGCTTTCTTT.

In its sample, this clonotype was seen a few times. This chain connects TRBV12-3 or TRBV12-4 to TRBJ2-5, with no clear D. The V and J ends lost 6 bases and 3 bases respectively, with 14 bases between them. This CDR3 has 14 residues. CDR3 nucleotides: TGTGCCAGCAGCCACCGACGGTCAAAAGAGACCCAGTACTTC. It specifies CASSHRRSKETQYF.

Many counts were recorded for this clonotype. The chain couples TRBV29-1 to TRBJ2-4; D is possibly TRBD1 (5 bases). V was shortened by 6 bases and J by 5 bases, with 11 bases between the two germline ends. This CDR3 has 12 amino acids. Germline loops: CDR1 SQVTM, CDR2 ANQGSEA. Here the CDR3 DNA reads TGCAGCGTCGCTACAGGACAAAACATTCAGTACTTC. Translated, it gives CSVATGQNIQYF. Combining the CDR3 with reference TRBV29-1 and TRBJ2-4 gives the whole variable domain SAVISQKPSRDICQRGTSLTIQCQVDSQVTMMFWYRQQPGQSLTLIATANQGSEATYESGFVIDKFPISRPNLTFSTLTVSNMSPEDSSIYLCSVATGQNIQYFGAGTRLSVL.

This clonotype appeared many times. V usage is TRBV6-5 and J usage is TRBJ2-2; D uncertain. Germline V lookup: CDR1 MNHEY, CDR2 SVGAGI. The V end lost 0 bases, the J end lost 5 bases, and 13 bases lay between the germline ends. The length of the CDR3 is 16 residues. Here the CDR3 reads CASSYSGPPSTGELFF. The CDR3 DNA follows: TGTGCCAGCAGTTACTCAGGGCCCCCTAGTACCGGGGAGCTGTTTTTT.

This clonotype has at least ten counts. This chain links TRBV20-1 with TRBJ2-5, with 7 bases lining up with TRBD2. The CDR3 is made up of 12 amino acids. Germline V gene lookup returns CDR1 DFQATT and CDR2 SNEGSKA (reference sequence). V was pared by 5 bases and J by 6 bases, with 6 bases of the junction left unmatched. CDR3 residues: CSAGGGRKTQYF. The CDR3 DNA sequence: TGCAGTGCTGGGGGGGGGAGGAAGACCCAGTACTTC.

This clonotype was observed at least ten times. The chain joins TRBV25-1 to TRBJ2-5; 8 bases line up with TRBD1. From germline, CDR1 is MGHDK and CDR2 SYGVNS. The CDR3 runs to 17 residues. V shed 2 bases and J 5 bases; nucleotides not matched to a gene: 13. The CDR3 region has the DNA TGTGCCAGCAGTGAACGCAGGCCGGACAGGGATCGCGAGACCCAGTACTTC. It is translated as CASSERRPDRDRETQYF.

The table lists this clonotype with many counts. The rearrangement joins TRBV25-1 to TRBJ1-2, with no clear D. Trimming pared 7 bases from V and 0 bases from J, leaving 3 bases between. The germline V gene encodes CDR1 MGHDK and CDR2 SYGVNS. This CDR3 has 11 amino acids. The DNA of the CDR3 is TGTGCCAGCAAGGCTAACTATGGCTACACCTTC. Encoded protein: CASKANYGYTF.

In this sample, this clonotype turned up many times. V usage is TRBV12-3 or TRBV12-4 and J usage is TRBJ1-1, with TRBD1 matching over 7 bases. V shed 8 bases, J shed 0 bases, and the junction held 6 bases outside the gene matches. The CDR3 extends over 14 amino acids. CDR3 nucleotide sequence: TGTGCCAGCCTACCCGGGACAGTGAACACTGAAGCTTTCTTT. Residues: CASLPGTVNTEAFF.

Concerning this clonotype: Just one base apart from a much larger clone, this may be a read error. The chain couples TRBV20-1 to TRBJ1-1, with D unclear. This CDR3 contains 16 residues. Germline CDR1 and CDR2: DFQATT and SNEGSKA (reference sequence). V was clipped by 4 bases and J by 5 bases, with 23 bases between them. The CDR3 nucleotides are TGCAGTGCTAAATCCTACAACTCTCGGAGGGAAACTGAAGCTTTCTTT. Translation: CSAKSYNSRRETEAFF.

This clonotype was found many times. V usage is TRBV25-1 and J usage is TRBJ2-5; 7 positions agree with TRBD1. With V trimmed by 3 bases and J by 1 base, 5 bases remained unmatched. The CDR3 length is 15 residues. CDR1 is MGHDK, CDR2 SYGVNS, per germline. The CDR3 DNA follows: TGTGCCAGCAGTGATCCTCAGGGGGTCCAAGAGACCCAGTACTTC. Its translation is CASSDPQGVQETQYF.

This clonotype was counted at least ten times. The V gene is TRBV28, the J gene TRBJ1-3; possible D gene TRBD1, 6 bases. Germline V lookup: CDR1 MDHEN, CDR2 SYDVKM. The CDR3 runs to 15 residues. Trimming cost V 8 bases and J 2 bases, with 16 bases left between them. The CDR3 spells CASVQSGAAGNTIYF. As DNA, the CDR3 is TGTGCCAGCGTACAGTCGGGGGCGGCTGGAAACACCATATATTTT.

This clonotype was found a few times. The V call is TRBV9, the J call TRBJ2-1; 7 positions agree with TRBD1. The junction had 3 bases not matched to a gene; V was cut back by 4 bases and J by 2 bases. This CDR3 region has 14 residues. The germline V gene encodes CDR1 SGDLS and CDR2 YYNGEE. CDR3 DNA sequence: TGTGCCAGCAGCCTGGACAGGCCCTACAATGAGCAGTTCTTC. Translation: CASSLDRPYNEQFF.

This clonotype was counted at least ten times. This chain joins TRBV20-1 and TRBJ2-5; 11 bases align to TRBD2. V dropped 1 base and J dropped 4; count of bases not matched to a gene: 11. Germline lookup yields CDR1 DFQATT and CDR2 SNEGSKA (reference sequence). The CDR3 covers 17 residues. As DNA, the CDR3 is TGCAGTGCTAGAGCCAGTAGCGGGGGGGCAATAGGAGAGACCCAGTACTTC. It yields the protein CSARASSGGAIGETQYF.

This clonotype was found many times. The chain is built from TRBV20-1 and TRBJ2-5; TRBD1 matches at 10 bases. Germline CDR1 is DFQATT and CDR2 is SNEGSKA (reference sequence). The CDR3 has 14 amino acids. V was clipped by 3 bases and J by 1 base; unmatched bases: 2. The CDR3 sequence: CSARRTGGQETQYF. In DNA, the CDR3 is TGCAGTGCTAGGAGGACAGGGGGCCAAGAGACCCAGTACTTC.

This clonotype was found many times. The V call is TRBV10-2, the J call TRBJ2-5; 8 nucleotides agree with TRBD2. The germline gives CDR1 WSHSY, CDR2 SAAADI. This CDR3 has 16 amino acids. J was trimmed by 0 bases and V by 3 bases; bases with no gene match: 6. The DNA of the CDR3 is TGCGCCAGCAGTGACCCCGGGGGGGCCTACCAAGAGACCCAGTACTTC. Protein: CASSDPGGAYQETQYF.

There are many counts of this clonotype. The V call is TRBV7-9, the J call TRBJ2-5, with D perhaps matching TRBD1 (6 bases). The germline V gene has CDR1 SEHNR and CDR2 FQNEAQ (reference sequence). Trimming removed 4 bases from V and 2 bases from J, with 11 bases in between. The length of the CDR3 is 14 residues. The CDR3 loop reads CASSSYREQETQYF. The CDR3 DNA sequence: TGTGCCAGCAGCTCATACAGGGAGCAAGAGACCCAGTACTTC.